The 12 T cell receptor beta chains below all came from one sample that was sequenced in a study of human T cells and chemical hapten exposure. Time point meaning: healthy volunteer bleed at 6 weeks. It was unfractionated whole blood from which total RNA was extracted. TCRdb redid the calling of the RACE reads with MiXCR, one entry per CDR3 protein. In the table there are tens of thousands of distinct CDR3 sequences, 8.6% of which are singletons. The sequenced sample was whole blood. These receptors were taken from a male donor in good health. Some clones in this sample may be carry-over from other donors' samples.

This clonotype has only a few counts. V usage is TRBV7-2 and J usage is TRBJ2-7; either TRBD1 or TRBD2 may supply D (6 bases each). The CDR3 runs to 15 residues. Germline V CDR1 and CDR2: SGHTA, FQGNSA. Deletions cut 5 bases from V and 1 base from J, with 15 bases between. CDR3 nucleotides: TGTGCCAGCAGCCCCCGGGGGCCGGATTCCTACGAGCAGTACTTC. Protein: CASSPRGPDSYEQYF.

The J gene is TRBJ2-7, the V gene TRBV12-3 or TRBV12-4, with unresolved D. Trimming removed 5 bases from V and 2 bases from J, with 13 bases in between. The CDR3 extends over 14 amino acids. This CDR3 is CASSPPGRTYEQYF. CDR3 sequence (DNA): TGTGCCAGCAGTCCTCCCGGACGGACCTACGAGCAGTACTTC.

In this sample, this clonotype turned up a few times. This chain uses TRBV5-4 with TRBJ2-7; 8 bases fit TRBD2. This CDR3 contains 16 residues. V shed 0 bases and J 0 bases; nucleotides not matched to a gene: 5. Germline CDR1 SGHNT, CDR2 YYREEE (reference sequence). CDR3 loop: CASSLARGAGSYEQYF. The CDR3 DNA is TGTGCCAGCAGCTTGGCGCGGGGGGCTGGCTCCTACGAGCAGTACTTC.

This clonotype came up a few times. The genes are TRBV28 and TRBJ2-7; D gene ambiguous. The length of the CDR3 is 14 residues. Trimming left V 3 bases short and J 4 bases short, with 13 bases between. The germline V gene encodes CDR1 MDHEN and CDR2 SYDVKM. In DNA form, the CDR3 reads TGTGCCAGCAGTTTCGGGTCCCTCGCGTACGAGCAGTACTTC. It specifies CASSFGSLAYEQYF.

The gene calls are TRBV15 and TRBJ2-5; 7 nucleotides align to TRBD1. CDR3 length: 15 amino acids. V lost 2 bases and J lost 2; bases outside the gene matches: 5. Germline CDR1 LNHNV, CDR2 YYDKDF (reference sequence). Written as DNA, the CDR3 is TGTGCCACCAGCAGACCTGACAGGGAGCAAGAGACCCAGTACTTC. It is translated as CATSRPDREQETQYF.

J is TRBJ2-2 and V is TRBV2; D is ambiguous. The CDR3 loop spans 14 amino acids. Germline V gives CDR1 SNHLY, CDR2 FYNNEI. The V gene lost 4 bases and the J gene lost 3 bases, with 9 bases spanning the gap. The CDR3 region is CASSARRDTGELFF. The CDR3 DNA follows: TGTGCCAGCAGTGCCCGGCGAGACACCGGGGAGCTGTTTTTT.

This clonotype came up many times. J is TRBJ2-7 and V is TRBV15; D remains unclear. The ends were cut back, 1 base at V and 1 base at J, with 14 bases in the middle. In germline, CDR1 is LNHNV, CDR2 YYDKDF (reference sequence). The CDR3 is 16 residues long. CDR3 residues: CATSRVGSLGSYEQYF. CDR3 DNA sequence: TGTGCCACCAGCAGAGTTGGCAGCCTAGGGTCCTACGAGCAGTACTTC.

This clonotype was seen only a few times. The chain carries TRBV5-4 and TRBJ1-2; TRBD1 is a possible D gene (6 bases). The germline V gene has CDR1 SGHNT and CDR2 YYREEE (reference sequence). With 4 bases removed from V and 4 bases from J, the gap between germline ends came to 11 bases. CDR3 length equals 13 residues. CDR3 in DNA: TGTGCCAGCAGCCCGGACAGTCCCTATGGCTACACCTTC. Translating it yields CASSPDSPYGYTF.

In this sample, this clonotype turned up a few times. The genes are TRBV5-1 and TRBJ2-3; D may match TRBD1 or TRBD2 (5 bases each). Trimming shortened V by 0 bases and J by 2 bases, and 13 bases separated the two germline ends. This CDR3 comprises 16 residues. CDR1 is SGHRS, CDR2 YFSETQ, per germline. CDR3 residues: CASSLGDRLYTDTQYF. DNA of the CDR3: TGCGCCAGCAGCTTGGGGGACCGACTCTACACAGATACGCAGTATTTT.

A few counts support this clonotype. The chain has TRBV4-2 and TRBJ2-7, with 9 nucleotides matching TRBD1. Germline CDR1 and CDR2: LGHNA and YNFKEQ. The CDR3 extends over 15 amino acids. Unmatched junction bases numbered 3, after V lost 0 bases and J lost 3 bases. The CDR3 protein is CASSQDPTGGYEQYF. Here the CDR3 DNA reads TGTGCCAGCAGCCAAGATCCGACAGGGGGCTACGAGCAGTACTTC.

This chain connects TRBV15 to TRBJ2-7; 7 bases map to TRBD1. The CDR3 totals 16 residues. The J segment lost 1 base and the V segment lost 0 bases, leaving 6 bases of the junction unmatched. Germline V lookup: CDR1 LNHNV, CDR2 YYDKDF (reference sequence). CDR3 loop: CATSREGAGGSYEQYF. DNA for the CDR3: TGTGCCACCAGCAGAGAAGGGGCAGGGGGTTCCTACGAGCAGTACTTC.

This clonotype was seen a handful of times. This sequence joins TRBV28 and TRBJ2-3; TRBD1 is a possible D gene (5 bases). In germline, CDR1 is MDHEN, CDR2 SYDVKM. The CDR3 runs to 13 residues. The germline V and J ends were trimmed by 5 bases and 6 bases, with 12 bases remaining between them. The CDR3 protein is CASSTLTADTQYF. The CDR3, as DNA: TGTGCCAGCAGTACCTTGACAGCCGATACGCAGTATTTT.